In its sample, the clone carrying this T cell receptor beta chain was seen many times. Antigen unknown. A junction end diverges from the germline sequence, so it may reflect a read error. The data derive from a study of T cells after yellow fever vaccination. Study in general: Fractions with few cells were prepared using SMART-Seq v4 Ultra Low Input.

Germline V lookup: CDR1 DFQATT, CDR2 SNEGSKA (reference sequence). The CDR3 loop spans 15 amino acids. Study-wide results and limits: Clonotypes found in both CD4 and CD8 compartments made up a small share.

TCRdb processed the 5' RACE reads anew with MiXCR; each CDR3 protein has one entry. Of some 670,000 distinct CDR3 sequences listed, about 12% are singletons. The chain carries TRBV20-1 and TRBJ2-3; D unclear. The sample was PBMCs, taken on the day of the yellow fever booster vaccination. This sequence originates from a man aged 25 to 45 who received the YFV17D yellow fever vaccine. This CDR3 reads CSATHNQRSPYTQYF. CDR3 sequence (DNA): TGCAGTGCCACCCATAACCAGCGTTCCCCGTATACTCAGTATTTT.